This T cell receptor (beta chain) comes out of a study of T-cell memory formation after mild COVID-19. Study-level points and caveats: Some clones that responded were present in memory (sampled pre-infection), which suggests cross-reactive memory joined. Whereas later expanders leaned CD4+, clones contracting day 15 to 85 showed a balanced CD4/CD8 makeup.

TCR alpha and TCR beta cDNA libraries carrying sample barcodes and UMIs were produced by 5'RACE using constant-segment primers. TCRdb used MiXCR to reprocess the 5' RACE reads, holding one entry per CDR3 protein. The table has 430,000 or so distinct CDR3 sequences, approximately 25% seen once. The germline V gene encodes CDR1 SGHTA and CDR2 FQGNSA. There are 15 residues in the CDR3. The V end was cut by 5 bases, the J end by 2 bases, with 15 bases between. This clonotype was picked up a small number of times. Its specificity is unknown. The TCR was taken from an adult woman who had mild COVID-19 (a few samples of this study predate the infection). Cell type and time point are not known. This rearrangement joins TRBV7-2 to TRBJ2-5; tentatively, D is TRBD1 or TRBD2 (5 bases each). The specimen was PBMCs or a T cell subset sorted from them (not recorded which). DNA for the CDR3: TGTGCCAGCAGCCCGAGGGGACGGTTACAAGAGACCCAGTACTTC. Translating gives CASSPRGRLQETQYF.